The 19 T cell receptor beta chains below all came from one sample that was sequenced in a study of T cell repertoires in aging, cancer and after chemotherapy (dated by TCRdb to between 2019 and 2020). TCR beta rearrangements were amplified from genomic DNA extracted from peripheral blood rather than from sorted cells or RNA. TCRdb records Illumina MiSeq as the sequencer. Using a mixed TRB-A/B primer pool, multiplex touch-down PCR amplified rearranged TRB sequences covering the V, D and J segments. TCRdb ran its own pipeline on the public reads, namely fastp trimming at Q25 and MiXCR clone calling, and kept in-frame beta chains. Each entry is one CDR3 protein sequence, shown with its most common DNA and genes. In all, the sample holds about 2,800 distinct CDR3 sequences, and 42% of those were seen once. The ten largest account for about 45% of the sample. The sample taken for sequencing was blood. The receptors come from a human donor with a blood cancer.

The chain employs TRBV6-5 and TRBJ2-2; weak D call: TRBD2 (6 bases). The V and J ends lost 6 bases and 4 bases respectively, with 12 bases between them. CDR1 is MNHEY and CDR2 is SVGAGI in the germline V gene. This CDR3 has 14 amino acids. CDR3: CASRRLATTGELFF. CDR3 nucleotides: TGTGCCAGCAGAAGGCTAGCGACCACCGGGGAGCTGTTTTTT.

The rearrangement uses TRBV18 and TRBJ1-3; possible D gene TRBD1, 5 bases. Germline CDR1 is KGHSH and CDR2 is LQKENI. This CDR3 contains 16 residues. V was clipped by 0 bases and J by 0 bases, with 9 bases between them. The CDR3 sequence is CASSPPRTISGNTIYF. The DNA of the CDR3 is TGTGCCAGCTCACCACCGCGGACAATCTCTGGAAACACCATATATTTT.

This chain connects TRBV30 to TRBJ1-3; the D is unclear. Germline CDR1 reads GTSNPN; CDR2 reads SVGIG (reference sequence). The CDR3 sequence is 12 residues long. V shed 1 base and J shed 4 bases, with 5 bases lying between them. CDR3 DNA: TGTGCCTGGAGTGGGACCGGAAACACCATATATTTT. Its protein product is CAWSGTGNTIYF. The full variable domain, in which reference TRBV30 and TRBJ1-3 provide the parts outside the CDR3, is SQTIHQWPATLVQPVGSPLSLECTVEGTSNPNLYWYRQAAGRGLQLLFYSVGIGQISSEVPQNLSASRPQDRQFILSSKKLLLSDSGFYLCAWSGTGNTIYFGEGSWLTVV.

Concerning this clonotype: A read error may account for a junction end that differs from germline. The chain has TRBV12-3 or TRBV12-4 and TRBJ2-7; TRBD1 or TRBD2 may be the D gene (5 bases each). The CDR3 contains 16 residues. CDR3 residues: CASSFSRDPKRYKQYF. CDR3 DNA: TGTGCCAGCAGTTTTAGCCGGGACCCGAAACGCTACAAGCAGTACTTC.

About this clonotype: Relative to the germline gene, one junction end is altered; a read error may explain this. The V and J genes are TRBV6-2 or TRBV6-3 and TRBJ1-5, with unresolved D. The germline V gene has CDR1 MNHEY and CDR2 SVGEGT. The CDR3 length is 16 residues. CDR3 residues: CASRYGGSYSNKPQHF. CDR3 nucleotides: TGTGCCAGCAGGTACGGAGGCAGCTATAGCAATAAGCCCCAGCATTTT.

The chain couples TRBV18 to TRBJ1-5; 8 bases map to TRBD1. Germline V lookup: CDR1 KGHSH, CDR2 LQKENI. The CDR3 consists of 15 residues. V lost 0 bases and J lost 4; bases outside the gene matches: 2. CDR3 in amino acids: CASSPPDRENQPQHF. The CDR3 nucleotides are TGTGCCAGCTCACCACCGGACAGGGAGAATCAGCCCCAGCATTTT.

On this clonotype: The junction departs from germline at one end; a sequencing error may be responsible. V usage is TRBV15 and J usage is TRBJ2-7; perhaps D is TRBD1 or TRBD2 (5 bases each). The CDR3 runs to 17 residues. Germline CDR1 is LNHNV and CDR2 is YYDKDF (reference sequence). CDR3 bases: TGTGCCACCAGCAGCCAAGCCCCGGGACGGGCCTCCGACGAGCAGTACTTC. Amino acids: CATSSQAPGRASDEQYF.

This clonotype was seen a few times. This chain uses TRBV6-4 with TRBJ1-2, with 10 bases identical to TRBD1. Germline V CDR1 and CDR2: MRHNA, SNTAGT. The CDR3 extends over 14 amino acids. Losses at the gene ends were 0 bases for V and 7 bases for J; bases not matched to a gene: 2. CDR3: CASSDSDRGTGYTF. The CDR3 DNA is TGTGCCAGCAGTGACTCGGACAGGGGGACTGGCTACACCTTC.

In its sample, this clonotype was seen a few times. The rearrangement joins TRBV14 to TRBJ2-1, with D uncertain. Trimming pared 4 bases from V and 4 bases from J, leaving 11 bases between. This CDR3 comprises 14 residues. Germline-derived CDR1 and CDR2 are SGHDN and FVKESK. The CDR3 region has the DNA TGTGCCAGCAGCCTATTCACCCTATACAATGAGCAGTTCTTC. It translates to CASSLFTLYNEQFF.

The chain employs TRBV15 and TRBJ2-1; D might be TRBD2 (5 bases). CDR3 length: 17 residues. The germline V gene has CDR1 LNHNV and CDR2 YYDKDF (reference sequence). Trimming cost V 0 bases and J 2 bases, with 14 bases left between them. For the CDR3, the DNA is TGTGCCACCAGCAGAGATCTGGGAGCCGGGACCTACAATGAGCAGTTCTTC. Translation: CATSRDLGAGTYNEQFF.

This clonotype was counted only a few times. The chain uses TRBV6-5 and TRBJ1-1; D is possibly TRBD1 (6 bases). This CDR3 comprises 13 residues. The V gene lost 5 bases and the J gene lost 1 base, with 8 bases spanning the gap. Germline CDR1 is MNHEY and CDR2 is SVGAGI. CDR3 nucleotide sequence: TGTGCCAGCAGTACACAGGGGAACACTGAAGCTTTCTTT. It specifies CASSTQGNTEAFF.

With regard to this clonotype: Mismatch with germline at one junction end may stem from a read error. The chain uses TRBV5-6 and TRBJ1-2; 7 nucleotides match TRBD1. The germline CDR1 and CDR2 sequences are SGHDT and YYEEEE. The CDR3 sequence is 13 residues long. DNA of the CDR3: TGCGCCAGCAGCCCGACAGGGAACTATGGCTACACCTTC. It specifies CASSPTGNYGYTF.

A few counts support this clonotype. This chain links TRBV6-1 with TRBJ2-3, with D unresolved. This CDR3 is built from 14 residues. The ends were cut back, 7 bases at V and 2 bases at J, with 13 bases in the middle. CDR1 is MNHNS and CDR2 is SASEGT in the germline V gene. CDR3 sequence (DNA): TGTGCCAGCACTACACGGGTACACACAGATACGCAGTATTTT. It yields the protein CASTTRVHTDTQYF.

This clonotype has a single count. V usage is TRBV19 and J usage is TRBJ1-5; 7 bases match TRBD1. Germline CDR1 and CDR2: LNHDA and SQIVND (reference sequence). Trimming took 4 bases from V and 7 from J; bases not matched to a gene: 13. The CDR3 consists of 16 residues. The CDR3 region is CASSRGSTGYGQPQHF. CDR3 sequence (DNA): TGTGCCAGTAGTAGGGGTTCGACAGGGTACGGGCAGCCCCAGCATTTT.

The chain couples TRBV20-1 to TRBJ2-7; 8 positions match TRBD2. Germline CDR1 is DFQATT and CDR2 is SNEGSKA (reference sequence). J lost 2 bases, V lost 1 base, and 1 base had no gene match. This CDR3 is 13 amino acids long. In DNA, the CDR3 is TGCAGTGCTAGAGGACTAGCGACCTACGAGCAGTACTTC. It translates to CSARGLATYEQYF.

The chain joins TRBV20-1 to TRBJ1-3; 7 positions agree with TRBD1. J was trimmed by 0 bases and V by 5 bases; bases with no gene match: 4. Germline values: CDR1 DFQATT, CDR2 SNEGSKA (reference sequence). CDR3 length equals 14 residues. CDR3: CSAGDSLSGNTIYF. The DNA for the CDR3 is TGCAGTGCTGGGGACAGTCTCTCTGGAAACACCATATATTTT.

The gene calls are TRBV7-9 and TRBJ2-2, with 13 bases matching TRBD2. CDR1 and CDR2 (germline): SEHNR, FQNEAQ (reference sequence). The CDR3 consists of 17 residues. V shed 1 base and J 5 bases; nucleotides not matched to a gene: 4. The CDR3 region is CASSLEGLAGVTGELFF. CDR3 in DNA: TGTGCCAGCAGCTTAGAAGGACTAGCGGGAGTAACCGGGGAGCTGTTTTTT.

This clonotype was seen just once. This chain links TRBV6-5 with TRBJ2-5; D assignment may be TRBD1 or TRBD2 (5 bases each). V gave up 0 bases and J gave up 2 bases, with 7 bases separating them. This CDR3 region has 14 residues. CDR1 and CDR2 from the germline V gene are MNHEY and SVGAGI. CDR3: CASSYSGRQETQYF. Written as DNA, the CDR3 is TGTGCCAGCAGTTACTCGGGACGGCAAGAGACCCAGTACTTC.

This chain uses TRBV30 with TRBJ1-2; D uncertain. The CDR3 has 13 amino acids. V dropped 2 bases and J dropped 6 bases, with 13 bases sitting between them. The germline V gene encodes CDR1 GTSNPN and CDR2 SVGIG (reference sequence). CDR3: CAWSLEGTNGYTF. The CDR3 bases are TGTGCCTGGAGTTTGGAGGGTACAAATGGCTACACCTTC.